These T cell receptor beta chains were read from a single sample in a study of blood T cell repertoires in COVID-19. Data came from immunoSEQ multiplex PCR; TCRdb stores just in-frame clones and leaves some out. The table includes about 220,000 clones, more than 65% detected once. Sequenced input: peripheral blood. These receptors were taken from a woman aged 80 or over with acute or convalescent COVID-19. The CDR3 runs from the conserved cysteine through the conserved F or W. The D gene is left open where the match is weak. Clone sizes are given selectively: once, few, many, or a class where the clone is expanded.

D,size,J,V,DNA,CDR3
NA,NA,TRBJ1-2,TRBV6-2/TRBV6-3,TGTGCCAGCAGTTACCATCCCCCAACTTACACCTTC,CASSYHPPTYTF
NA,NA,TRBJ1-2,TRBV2,TGTGCCAGCAGCGGGGGACCTGACCCGGGCTATGGCTACACCTTC,CASSGGPDPGYGYTF
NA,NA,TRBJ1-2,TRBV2,TGTGCCAGCAGTGAGGGGGGAATCAAGGGTGGCTACACCTTC,CASSEGGIKGGYTF
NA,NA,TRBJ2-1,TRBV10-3,TGTGCCATGGGGGAACGGGGGTTCGGTTACAATGAGCAGTTCTTC,CAMGERGFGYNEQFF
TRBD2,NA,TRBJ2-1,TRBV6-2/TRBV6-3,TGTGCCAGCAGTTACGACAGCCTAGCGGGAGACTGGAGGTATGAGCAGTTCTTC,CASSYDSLAGDWRYEQFF
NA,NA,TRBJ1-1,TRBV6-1,TGTGCCAGCAGTGAATGGCTCACTGAAGCTTTCTTT,CASSEWLTEAFF
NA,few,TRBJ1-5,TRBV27,TGTGCCAGCAGTTTACGACAGAGCGCCAGTCAGCCCCAGCATTTT,CASSLRQSASQPQHF
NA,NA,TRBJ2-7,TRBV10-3,TGTGCCTCAAACCAGGGAAACTCCTACGAGCAGTACTTC,CASNQGNSYEQYF
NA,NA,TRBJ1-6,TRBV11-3,TGTGCCAGCAGCCTTGGTGGGGGCAATTCACCCCTCCACTTT,CASSLGGGNSPLHF
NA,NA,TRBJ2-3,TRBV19,TGTGCCAGTAGTACATCTCAGGTCCGCAGCACAGATACGCAGTATTTT,CASSTSQVRSTDTQYF
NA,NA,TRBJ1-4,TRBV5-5,TGTGCCAGCAGCTCCCAGGGCGCTTTCGGTGAAAAACTGTTTTTT,CASSSQGAFGEKLFF
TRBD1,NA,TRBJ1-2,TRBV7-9,TGTGCCAGCAGCTTAGAGACAGGGGGCGGCTATGGCTACACCTTC,CASSLETGGGYGYTF
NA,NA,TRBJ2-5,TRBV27,TGTGCCAGCAGTTTATCGTGGCCCAGGGGAGAGACCCAGTACTTC,CASSLSWPRGETQYF
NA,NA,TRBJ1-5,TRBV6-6,TGTGCCAGCAGAACACAGGGCAGGAGCAATCAGCCCCAGCATTTT,CASRTQGRSNQPQHF
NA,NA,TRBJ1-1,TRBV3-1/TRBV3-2,TGTGCCAGCAGCAAAGGACCCGAGGGCACTGAAGCTTTCTTT,CASSKGPEGTEAFF
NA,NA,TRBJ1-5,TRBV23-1,TGCGCCAGCAGTCAGGGGCAGGCGATGAATCAGCCCCAGCATTTT,CASSQGQAMNQPQHF
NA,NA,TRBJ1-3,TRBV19,TGTGCCAGTAGCTCGGGGGGACTCTCTGGAAACACCATATATTTT,CASSSGGLSGNTIYF
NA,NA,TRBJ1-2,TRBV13,TGTGCCAGCAGCTTAGGGCAGGGTGATGGCTACACCTTC,CASSLGQGDGYTF
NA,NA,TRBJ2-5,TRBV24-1,TGTGCCACCAGTGAGGGACAAGGAGAGACCCAGTACTTC,CATSEGQGETQYF
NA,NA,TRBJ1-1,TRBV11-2,TGTGCCAGCAGCTTTAGGAGGGACACTGAAGCTTTCTTT,CASSFRRDTEAFF
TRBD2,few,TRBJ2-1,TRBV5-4,TGTGCCAGCCTAGGTAGGGCGGGGGGATACAATGAGCAGTTCTTC,CASLGRAGGYNEQFF
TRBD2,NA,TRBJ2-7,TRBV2,TGTGCCAGCTCTCAGGCTAGCGGGTACGAGCAGTACTTC,CASSQASGYEQYF
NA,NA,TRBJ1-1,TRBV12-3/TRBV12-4,TGTGCCAGCACCTTGGGGGGCACTGAAGCTTTCTTT,CASTLGGTEAFF
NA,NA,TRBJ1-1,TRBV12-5,TGTGCTAGTGGTTTGGGGGCAGGGTTGAACACTGAAGCTTTCTTT,CASGLGAGLNTEAFF
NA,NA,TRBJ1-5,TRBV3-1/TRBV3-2,TGTGCCAGCAGCCAAAGCGGAGATCAGCCCCAGCATTTT,CASSQSGDQPQHF
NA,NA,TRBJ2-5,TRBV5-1,TGCGCCAGCAGCTTGGCCGGAGGAGTAGGGGAGACCCAGTACTTC,CASSLAGGVGETQYF
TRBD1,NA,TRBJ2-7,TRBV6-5,TGTGCCAGCAGTTCCCTCCGACAGGGCGATCAGTACTTC,CASSSLRQGDQYF
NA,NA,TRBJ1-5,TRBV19,TGTGCCAGTAGTACCTGGTATAGTACCGGCAATCAGCCCCAGCATTTT,CASSTWYSTGNQPQHF
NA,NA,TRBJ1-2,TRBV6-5,TGTGCCAGCAGTTACTCGATTAAAGCTACTAACTATGGCTACACCTTC,CASSYSIKATNYGYTF
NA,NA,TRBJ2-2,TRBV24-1,TGTGCCACCAGTGATTTTCGGGGGACCGGGGAGCTGTTTTTT,CATSDFRGTGELFF
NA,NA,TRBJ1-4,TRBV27,TGTGCCAGCAGTTTCTGGGGGGATGAAAAACTGTTTTTT,CASSFWGDEKLFF
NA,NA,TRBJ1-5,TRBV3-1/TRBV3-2,TGTGCCAGCAGCCAAGGTTCGGGGGTGGGGAATCAGCCCCAGCATTTT,CASSQGSGVGNQPQHF
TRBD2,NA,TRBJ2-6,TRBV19,TGTGCCAGTAGTATAGCTGAAGCGGGGGGGCCTTCGGGGGCCAACGTCCTGACTTTC,CASSIAEAGGPSGANVLTF
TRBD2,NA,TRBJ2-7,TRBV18,TGTGCCAGCTCAATACAGCGGGGACCTTACGAGCAGTACTTC,CASSIQRGPYEQYF
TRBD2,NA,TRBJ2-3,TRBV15,TGTGCCACCAGCAGAGGTAGCGGGGGGACAGATACGCAGTATTTT,CATSRGSGGTDTQYF
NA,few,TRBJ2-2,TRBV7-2,TGTGCCAGCAGCTTTCAGCGCGGCGGGGAGCTGTTTTTT,CASSFQRGGELFF
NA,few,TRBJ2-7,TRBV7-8,TGTGCCAGCAGCCTAATAGCGGTCTACGAGCAGTACTTC,CASSLIAVYEQYF
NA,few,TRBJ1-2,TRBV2,TGTGCCAGCAGGCCAGACAGAGGCTACACCTTC,CASRPDRGYTF
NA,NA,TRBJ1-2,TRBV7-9,TGTGCCAGCAGCTTATTAGGCGGCATCTATGGCTACACCTTC,CASSLLGGIYGYTF
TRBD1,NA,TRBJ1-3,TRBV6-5,TGTGCCAGCAGTTACGGACAGGACTCTGGAAACACCATATATTTT,CASSYGQDSGNTIYF
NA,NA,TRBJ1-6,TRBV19,TGTGCCAGTACCTACGGATCCTCGGGGGTCTCCTATAATTCACCCCTCCACTTT,CASTYGSSGVSYNSPLHF
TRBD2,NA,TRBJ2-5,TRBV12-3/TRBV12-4,TGTGCCAGCAGTCCCGGGGGGGAGACCCAGTACTTC,CASSPGGETQYF
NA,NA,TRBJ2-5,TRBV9,TGTGCCAGCAGCGTAGACATGATGATCGAGACCCAGTACTTC,CASSVDMMIETQYF
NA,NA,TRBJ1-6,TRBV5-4,TGTGCCAGCAGTACCACAGGGAAGGGGGATAATTCACCCCTCCACTTT,CASSTTGKGDNSPLHF
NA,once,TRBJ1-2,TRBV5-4,TGTGCCAGCAGCTCGGACAGCTATGGCTACACCTTC,CASSSDSYGYTF
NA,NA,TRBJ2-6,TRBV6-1,TGTGCCAGCAGTGAAGTCCCTTCTGGGGCCAACGTCCTGACTTTC,CASSEVPSGANVLTF
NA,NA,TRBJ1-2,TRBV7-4,TGTGCCAGCAGCTTAGGCTCAGCGCGAGGTGTGGGCTACACCTTC,CASSLGSARGVGYTF
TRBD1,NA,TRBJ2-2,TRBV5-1,TGCGCCAGTCAGGACAGGGCCATTACCGGGGAGCTGTTTTTT,CASQDRAITGELFF
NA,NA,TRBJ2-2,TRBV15,TGTGCCACCAGCAGTCCTAGGGGGAAGACGAACACCGGGGAGCTGTTTTTT,CATSSPRGKTNTGELFF
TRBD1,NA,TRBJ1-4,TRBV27,TGTGCCAGCAGTCAAATCGACAGGGCGAATGAAAAACTGTTTTTT,CASSQIDRANEKLFF
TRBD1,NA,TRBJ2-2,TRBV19,TGTGCCAGTAGTACCCCGGGACAGGGAAACGGGGAGCTGTTTTTT,CASSTPGQGNGELFF